This TCR beta chain comes out of a study of OX40 agonist ivuxolimab in advanced cancers. Study context: Patients received the agonistic anti-OX40 (CD134) antibody ivuxolimab. Study-level findings and limits: More expanded clones were found, on average, in CD8+ than in CD4+ T cells. Within 6 weeks, CD4+ and CD8+ blood T cells expanded clonally at 0.1 to 3.0 mg/kg.

The timepoints at which blood was sampled were baseline, cycle 4 day 1, and cycle 7 day 1. The length of the CDR3 is 11 residues. V was trimmed by 7 bases and J by 4 bases, leaving 7 bases between them. The germline gives CDR1 LNHDA, CDR2 SQIVND (reference sequence). Sequencing used immunoSEQ multiplex PCR; TCRdb keeps in-frame clones, though not all of them. This table has roughly 80,000 clones, about 86% appearing once. With regard to this clone: Its antigen is still unknown.

V is TRBV19 and J is TRBJ1-2; tentatively, D is TRBD1 (5 bases). The source is an adult with an advanced solid tumor such as melanoma, head and neck, liver or kidney cancer. The sample was CD4+ or CD8+ T cells sorted from blood, taken in a trial of the OX40 agonist ivuxolimab. The CDR3 region has the DNA TGTGCCAGTATGACAGCCTATGGCTACACCTTC. Amino acid sequence: CASMTAYGYTF.